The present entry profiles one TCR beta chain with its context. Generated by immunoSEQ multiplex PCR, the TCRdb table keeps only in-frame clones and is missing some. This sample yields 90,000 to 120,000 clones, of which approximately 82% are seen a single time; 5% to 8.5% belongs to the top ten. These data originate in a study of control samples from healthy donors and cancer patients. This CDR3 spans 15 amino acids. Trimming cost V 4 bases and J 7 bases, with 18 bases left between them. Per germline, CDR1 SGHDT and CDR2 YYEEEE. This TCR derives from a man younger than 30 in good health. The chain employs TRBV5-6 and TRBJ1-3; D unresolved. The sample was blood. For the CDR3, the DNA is TGTGCCAGCAGCCCGGGCCCGAACCCCTACAACACCATATATTTT. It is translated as CASSPGPNPYNTIYF.